This T cell receptor (beta chain) was captured by sequencing in a study of a mutant IDH1 vaccine in newly diagnosed glioma. For the study at large: Patients had received radiotherapy, temozolomide, or both previously, most receiving both.

TCRdb's table, derived via immunoSEQ multiplex PCR, lists solely in-frame clones and lacks some. Here the sample spans 85,000 to 100,000 clones, around 90% being singletons. Time point specified: baseline, week 1 (first vaccination visit). The treatment denotes: pre-vaccination baseline after standard-of-care therapy. Donor tumors were new WHO grade 3 or 4 IDH1-mutant, ATRX-lost astrocytomas. Trimming cost V 3 bases and J 1 base; bases outside gene matches: 4. The length of the CDR3 is 15 residues. Germline values: CDR1 KGHSH, CDR2 LQKENI. The material was PBMCs, obtained from a glioma patient treated with radiotherapy, temozolomide or both. The rearrangement links TRBV18 to TRBJ2-3; TRBD2 matches 7 bases. The receptor's source is a woman aged 50 to 65 with glioma. This CDR3 is CASSPITSGTDTQYF. The CDR3 DNA is TGTGCCAGCTCACCCATAACTAGCGGCACAGATACGCAGTATTTT. The variable domain in full, completed from reference TRBV18 and TRBJ2-3, reads NAGVMQNPRHLVRRRGQEARLRCSPMKGHSHVYWYRQLPEEGLKFMVYLQKENIIDESGMPKERFSAEFPKEGPSILRIQQVVRGDSAAYFCASSPITSGTDTQYFGPGTRLTVL.